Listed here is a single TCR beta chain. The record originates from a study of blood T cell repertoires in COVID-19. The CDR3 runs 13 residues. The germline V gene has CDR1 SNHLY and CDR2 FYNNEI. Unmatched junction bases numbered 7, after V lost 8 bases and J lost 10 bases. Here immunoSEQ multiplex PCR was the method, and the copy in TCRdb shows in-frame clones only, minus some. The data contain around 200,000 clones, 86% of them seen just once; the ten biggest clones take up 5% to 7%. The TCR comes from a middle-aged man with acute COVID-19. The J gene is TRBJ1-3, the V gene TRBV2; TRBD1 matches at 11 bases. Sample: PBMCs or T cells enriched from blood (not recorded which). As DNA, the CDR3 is TGTGCCAGCGCGGACAGGGGGCGAGGGACCATATATTTT. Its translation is CASADRGRGTIYF.